Sequencing of this T cell receptor (beta chain) was carried out in a study of blood T cell repertoires in COVID-19. As processed by the authors: Amplification of reference gene primers provided the estimated nucleated cell counts. Here immunoSEQ multiplex PCR was the method, and the copy in TCRdb shows in-frame clones only, minus some. V and J calls and clone size are as listed in that table; D and trimming were resolved from the DNA. Found here are about 300,000 clones, about 85% of them singletons; the top ten hold roughly 2.7%. Germline-derived CDR1 and CDR2 are LGHNT and FRNRAP. This CDR3 has 14 amino acids. V was cut by 2 bases and J by 5 bases, with 13 bases left in between. This study enrolled people aged roughly 18 to 100 from about 24 US geographic areas. Participant-given clinical history determined each cohort assignment. Donors of Cohort 3 who recovered were those that had two negative PCRs, clearance, or symptom resolution.

The rearrangement links TRBV12-5 to TRBJ2-7, with D perhaps TRBD2 (5 bases). The sequenced material came from PBMCs or T cells enriched from blood (not recorded which). This TCR derives from a woman in her 50s who had recovered from COVID-19. In nucleotides, the CDR3 is TGTGCTAGTGGTTTGCACCTTTGGGGAGACGAGCAGTACTTC. It translates to CASGLHLWGDEQYF.